Below are 24 T cell receptor beta chains sequenced from a single sample in a study of blood T cell repertoires in COVID-19. Measured with immunoSEQ multiplex PCR; TCRdb has only the in-frame clones, and not every one. The data hold under 300,000 clones, with over 75% observed a single time. The specimen was peripheral blood. The receptor source for this set is a woman in her twenties or thirties with acute or convalescent COVID-19.

This sequence joins TRBV23-1 and TRBJ1-4; 12 positions agree with TRBD1. TRBV23-1 is assigned to the ORF class and has an uncertain function. The J segment lost 5 bases and the V segment lost 8 bases, leaving 15 bases of the junction unmatched. The CDR3 is made up of 18 amino acids. CDR3: CASPPYRDRGQLNEKLFF. Here the CDR3 DNA reads TGCGCCAGCCCCCCGTATAGGGACAGGGGGCAATTAAATGAAAAACTGTTTTTT.

The chain uses TRBV18 and TRBJ2-7, with 9 positions matching TRBD1. The V gene end was trimmed by 4 bases and the J gene end by 1 base; junction bases not matched to a gene: 5. Germline V CDR1 and CDR2: KGHSH, LQKENI. This CDR3 has 15 amino acids. The CDR3: CASSLMDRGSYEQYF. The CDR3 region has the DNA TGTGCCAGCTCACTCATGGACAGGGGTTCCTACGAGCAGTACTTC.

V is TRBV6-2 or TRBV6-3 and J is TRBJ2-3; 10 nucleotides match TRBD2. Germline loops: CDR1 MNHEY, CDR2 SVGEGT. This CDR3 contains 16 residues. After removal of 5 bases from V and 2 bases from J, the junction contained 7 bases not matched to a gene. The CDR3 protein is CASSHRGLAYTDTQYF. CDR3 in DNA: TGTGCCAGCAGTCATAGGGGACTAGCGTACACAGATACGCAGTATTTT.

As to this clone: Other DNA sequences in this specimen translate into the identical CDR3. The CDR3 here is CASSPGQGPGNTIYF. The CDR3 DNA follows: TGTGCCAGCAGCCCGGGACAGGGACCTGGAAACACCATATATTTT. This chain uses TRBV11-3 with TRBJ1-3, with 9 bases fitting TRBD1. Germline V gene sequence: CDR1 SGHNT, CDR2 YENEEA. CDR3 size: 15 residues. The trim removed 5 bases at V and 2 bases at J, leaving 4 bases unmatched. Drawing the rest from reference TRBV11-3 and TRBJ1-3, the complete variable domain is EAGVVQSPRYKIIEKKQPVAFWCNPISGHNTLYWYLQNLGQGPELLIRYENEEAVDDSQLPKDRFSAERLKGVDSTLKIQPAELGDSAVYLCASSPGQGPGNTIYFGEGSWLTVV.

A single count supports this clone. The rearrangement uses TRBV5-4 and TRBJ2-7; D unresolved. V was clipped by 4 bases and J by 5 bases, with 16 bases between them. There are 14 residues in the CDR3. Per the germline V gene, CDR1 is SGHNT and CDR2 is YYREEE (reference sequence). The DNA of the CDR3 is TGTGCCAGCAGCCTACGTTCCACGTTCGACGAGCAGTACTTC. This sequence encodes CASSLRSTFDEQYF.

The genes are TRBV7-8 and TRBJ1-5, with a possible D match to TRBD1 (5 bases). This CDR3 contains 15 residues. V lost 1 base and J lost 2, with 9 bases in between. Germline V gene lookup returns CDR1 SGHVS and CDR2 FQNEAQ. The DNA of the CDR3 is TGTGCCAGCAGCTTAGAAGGGGTCGGCAATCAGCCCCAGCATTTT. Translated, it gives CASSLEGVGNQPQHF.

The chain joins TRBV15 to TRBJ2-6; no clear D. Germline assignment: CDR1 LNHNV and CDR2 YYDKDF (reference sequence). Deletions cut 4 bases from V and 0 bases from J, with 7 bases between. This CDR3 region has 15 residues. CDR3 region: CATSTIVSGANVLTF. DNA of the CDR3: TGTGCCACCAGCACTATAGTCTCTGGGGCCAACGTCCTGACTTTC.

The J gene is TRBJ1-2, the V gene TRBV19; no clear D gene. The CDR3 covers 12 residues. Germline V gene lookup returns CDR1 LNHDA and CDR2 SQIVND (reference sequence). V lost 7 bases and J lost 2, with 8 bases in between. The CDR3 nucleotides are TGTGCCAGTATTGCAGGCAACTATGGCTACACCTTC. It codes for CASIAGNYGYTF.

The chain joins TRBV6-4 to TRBJ2-1; 7 bases map to TRBD2. The V and J ends lost 0 bases and 9 bases, in that order; junction bases with no gene match: 5. The V gene's germline CDR1 is MRHNA and CDR2 SNTAGT. The CDR3 length is 14 residues. The CDR3 bases are TGTGCCAGCAGTGACTCAGCGGGATGGGGTGAGCAGTTCTTC. It translates to CASSDSAGWGEQFF.

CDR3 sequence reads: CASSLEGDRAYGYTF. The CDR3 DNA is TGTGCCAGCAGCTTAGAGGGCGACAGAGCCTATGGCTACACCTTC. The V gene is TRBV13, the J gene TRBJ1-2; D possibly corresponds to TRBD1 (5 bases). Trimming cost V 1 base and J 4 bases, with 13 bases left between them. Germline V CDR1 and CDR2: PRHDT, FYEKMQ (reference sequence). The CDR3 spans 15 residues.

The rearrangement links TRBV5-1 to TRBJ2-2; no definite D call. The CDR3 is 13 amino acids. Germline V gene sequence: CDR1 SGHRS, CDR2 YFSETQ. V was trimmed by 5 bases and J by 6 bases, leaving 11 bases between them. CDR3 in DNA: TGCGCCAGCAGTACAGACAAACCCGGGGAGCTGTTTTTT. Translating it yields CASSTDKPGELFF.

The chain recombines TRBV18 with TRBJ2-3, with D perhaps TRBD2 (6 bases). Germline V CDR1 and CDR2: KGHSH, LQKENI. This CDR3 is 15 amino acids long. The V and J ends lost 3 bases and 2 bases respectively, with 12 bases between them. CDR3 sequence reads: CASSPAGRDTDTQYF. In nucleotides, the CDR3 is TGTGCCAGCTCACCCGCGGGGCGCGACACAGATACGCAGTATTTT.

This clone was observed a handful of times. The rearrangement links TRBV27 to TRBJ2-7, with D perhaps matching TRBD1 (7 bases). V lost 7 bases, J lost 2 bases, and 15 bases lay in between. The CDR3 contains 14 residues. Germline CDR1 is MNHEY and CDR2 is SMNVEV (reference sequence). CDR3 DNA sequence: TGTGCCAGCACCCACCAGGGGGGCCCCTACGAGCAGTACTTC. It specifies CASTHQGGPYEQYF.

The rearrangement links TRBV19 to TRBJ1-1; D may be TRBD1 (5 bases). CDR1 is LNHDA, CDR2 SQIVND, per germline (reference sequence). The CDR3 spans 15 residues. The V and J ends lost 7 bases and 3 bases respectively, with 18 bases between them. The CDR3 region is CASTKQTVRDTEAFF. The CDR3 bases are TGTGCCAGTACCAAGCAGACAGTACGGGACACTGAAGCTTTCTTT.

This sequence joins TRBV7-6 and TRBJ2-3, with D tentatively TRBD2 (5 bases). The CDR3 totals 16 residues. Trimming removed 1 base from V and 5 bases from J, with 16 bases in between. CDR1 is SGHVS, CDR2 FNYEAQ, per germline. DNA for the CDR3: TGTGCCAGCAGCTTAGGGGCGACTACCCCGGGAGATACGCAGTATTTT. Translated: CASSLGATTPGDTQYF.

V and J are TRBV6-2 or TRBV6-3 and TRBJ2-6; 9 bases align to TRBD1. Germline CDR1 reads MNHEY; CDR2 reads SVGEGT. The junction had 9 bases not matched to a gene; V was cut back by 0 bases and J by 0 bases. There are 20 residues in the CDR3. The CDR3 sequence is CASSYSPTGTGPSGANVLTF. The CDR3 DNA follows: TGTGCCAGCAGTTACTCTCCGACCGGGACAGGGCCCTCTGGGGCCAACGTCCTGACTTTC.

Concerning this clone: Other DNA sequences of this sample code for an identical CDR3. J is TRBJ2-3 and V is TRBV24-1; maybe TRBD2 (5 bases). The ends were cut back, 1 base at V and 2 bases at J, with 6 bases in the middle. CDR1 and CDR2 (germline): KGHDR, SFDVKD. The CDR3 runs to 14 residues. The CDR3 reads CATSDFGDTDTQYF. DNA for the CDR3: TGTGCCACCAGTGATTTCGGGGACACAGATACGCAGTATTTT.

The chain employs TRBV4-3 and TRBJ2-5; 7 bases are shared with TRBD1. CDR1 LGHNA and CDR2 YSLEER come from the germline V gene. V dropped 7 bases and J dropped 0; count of bases not matched to a gene: 8. This CDR3 has 15 residues. Here the CDR3 DNA reads TGCGCCAGCAATCCGGTAGGGGGCTACCAAGAGACCCAGTACTTC. Translated, it gives CASNPVGGYQETQYF.

V and J are TRBV3-1 (or the pseudogene TRBV3-2) and TRBJ1-4; possibly TRBD1 for D (5 bases). V was clipped by 6 bases and J by 4 bases, with 15 bases between them. Germline CDR1 LGHDT, CDR2 YNNKEL (reference sequence). This CDR3 contains 15 residues. This CDR3 is CASSKGTQFNEKLFF. CDR3 nucleotide sequence: TGTGCCAGCAGTAAAGGGACTCAGTTTAATGAAAAACTGTTTTTT.

The V gene is TRBV19, the J gene TRBJ2-3; TRBD1 agrees at 7 bases. This CDR3 has 14 amino acids. Per the germline V gene, CDR1 is LNHDA and CDR2 is SQIVND (reference sequence). V lost 5 bases and J lost 6; bases outside the gene matches: 8. CDR3 residues: CASSADRRGDTQYF. The DNA of the CDR3 is TGTGCCAGTAGTGCGGACAGGCGAGGGGATACGCAGTATTTT.

This chain links TRBV6-6 with TRBJ2-2; D unclear. This CDR3 has 16 residues. V was cut by 5 bases and J by 1 base, with 14 bases left in between. The germline V gene encodes CDR1 MNHNY and CDR2 SVGAGI (reference sequence). The CDR3 region has the DNA TGTGCCAGCAGTCAAACTGGAGTCCTGAACACCGGGGAGCTGTTTTTT. Translated: CASSQTGVLNTGELFF.

CDR3 sequence reads: CASSFSFGYQETQYF. The CDR3 coding sequence is TGTGCCAGCAGTTTTTCCTTCGGGTACCAAGAGACCCAGTACTTC. The V gene is TRBV27, the J gene TRBJ2-5; no definite D call. Trimming shortened V by 3 bases and J by 0 bases, and 11 bases separated the two germline ends. Germline V gene data show CDR1 as MNHEY and CDR2 as SMNVEV (reference sequence). CDR3 length equals 15 residues.

A few counts support this clone. The chain uses TRBV4-2 and TRBJ1-1; D remains ambiguous. CDR1 LGHNA and CDR2 YNFKEQ come from the germline V gene. The CDR3 totals 13 residues. Trimming removed 2 bases from V and 1 base from J, with 5 bases in between. Here the CDR3 reads CASSQSRNTEAFF. For the CDR3, the DNA is TGTGCCAGCAGCCAATCCAGGAACACTGAAGCTTTCTTT.

J is TRBJ1-4 and V is TRBV4-3; TRBD1 matches 7 bases. V shed 3 bases and J 8 bases; nucleotides not matched to a gene: 3. CDR3 size: 13 residues. Germline V gene data show CDR1 as LGHNA and CDR2 as YSLEER. The DNA of the CDR3 is TGCGCCAGCAGCCACGTGACAGGGGAAAAACTGTTTTTT. Its protein is CASSHVTGEKLFF.